These T cell receptor beta chains were read from a single sample in a study of a mutant IDH1 vaccine in newly diagnosed glioma. Profiling relied on immunoSEQ multiplex PCR, and the TCRdb table lists in-frame clones only, not all of them. The repertoire has around 50,000 clones, roughly three quarters of them found once; the top ten carry more than 6.5%. No antigen is known for these receptors. The starting material was PBMCs, obtained from a glioma patient whose treatment included an IDH1 peptide vaccine. These receptors originate from a middle-aged man with glioma. Both conserved end residues are part of each CDR3. D genes are given only for firm matches. Clone size is not always given. Where it is, it says once, few, many or a class for expanded clones.

d_gene	v_gene	abundance	j_gene	CDR3nt	CDR3aa
TRBD2	TRBV6-6	-	TRBJ2-7	TGTGCCAGCAGTTTAGGGAAACCGGGACTAGACTACGAGCAGTACTTC	CASSLGKPGLDYEQYF
-	TRBV11-2	few	TRBJ1-6	TGTGCCAGCAGCTTAGTGGACTCACCCCTCCACTTT	CASSLVDSPLHF
-	TRBV10-3	-	TRBJ1-1	TGTGCCATCAGTGAGGTCAGGGCGAACACTGAAGCTTTCTTT	CAISEVRANTEAFF
-	TRBV6-5	-	TRBJ2-2	TGTGCCAGCAGTTACGAAGTAACCGGGGAGCTGTTTTTT	CASSYEVTGELFF
-	TRBV5-1	-	TRBJ2-7	TGCGCCAGCAGCCCTCGGCCCCCCTACGAGCAGTACTTC	CASSPRPPYEQYF
-	TRBV2	once	TRBJ1-2	TGTGCCAGCAGTGGAAGGGTCGACAGTAGAAGGCCGGACCAAAACTATGGCTACACCTTC	CASSGRVDSRRPDQNYGYTF
-	TRBV7-9	-	TRBJ1-1	TGTGCCAGCAGCTTAAGAGGAGGGGGCACTGAAGCTTTCTTT	CASSLRGGGTEAFF
-	TRBV4-1	few	TRBJ1-4	TGCGCCAGCAGCCAATGGCGGAATGAAAAACTGTTTTTT	CASSQWRNEKLFF
-	TRBV7-2	-	TRBJ2-3	TGTGCCAGCAGCTCGCTCACCTTGCTAGGTCCTGCGCAGTATTTT	CASSSLTLLGPAQYF
-	TRBV6-1	-	TRBJ1-2	TGTGCCAGCAGTTTAGAGGAAACGCATGGCTACACCTTC	CASSLEETHGYTF
-	TRBV2	-	TRBJ2-7	TGTGCCAGCAACCGGGATCCCTACACCTACGAGCAGTACTTC	CASNRDPYTYEQYF
-	TRBV6-5	once	TRBJ2-2	TGTGCCAGCAGCCCCAGGGCATTCGGAACCGGGGAGCTGTTTTTT	CASSPRAFGTGELFF
-	TRBV30	-	TRBJ1-4	TGTGCCTGGAGGGGAGGGTCCACAACTAATGAAAAACTGTTTTTT	CAWRGGSTTNEKLFF
-	TRBV2	-	TRBJ1-6	TGTGCCAGCAGTGAAGGGGGTAGGGGTAATTCACCCCTCCACTTT	CASSEGGRGNSPLHF
-	TRBV30	-	TRBJ1-5	TGTGCTTGGAGTGTTGGGCCCGGCAATCAGCCCCAGCATTTT	CAWSVGPGNQPQHF
-	TRBV20-1	-	TRBJ2-7	TGCAGTGCCCTCCGCAGGGCGGAGAAGTACTTC	CSALRRAEKYF
-	TRBV5-1	-	TRBJ2-7	TGCGCCAGCGCGCAGGGGGGGGACTACGAGCAGTACTTC	CASAQGGDYEQYF
TRBD1	TRBV19	-	TRBJ1-2	TGTGCCAGTAGTACGGGACAGGGGTATGGCTACACCTTC	CASSTGQGYGYTF
-	TRBV5-1	once	TRBJ1-4	TGCGCCAGCAGCTTGGGCCACAGGGATGCAACTAATGAAAAACTGTTTTTT	CASSLGHRDATNEKLFF
-	TRBV2	once	TRBJ1-2	TGTGCCAGCAGTCTCAGGGGAGGCGGTGGCTACACCTTC	CASSLRGGGGYTF
-	TRBV25-1	-	TRBJ1-4	TGTGCCAGCAGTGAGTTGGCCCCCGGAGGAGAAAAACTGTTTTTT	CASSELAPGGEKLFF
-	TRBV1	-	TRBJ2-1	TGCACCAGCAGCCACCGACAGGGAGCATCCTACAATGAGCAGTTCTTC	CTSSHRQGASYNEQFF
-	TRBV27	-	TRBJ1-2	TGTGCCAGCAGTTTACGGAGAGAATTCTATGGCTACACCTTC	CASSLRREFYGYTF
-	TRBV7-9	once	TRBJ1-1	TGTGCCAGCAGCTTACAAGGTTCGGAAGCTTTCTTT	CASSLQGSEAFF
TRBD1	TRBV9	-	TRBJ1-1	TGTGCCAGCAGCGTGCACTTGCCGGGACAGTTGGACACTGAAGCTTTCTTT	CASSVHLPGQLDTEAFF